Shown below are 25 T cell receptor beta chains from a single sample sequenced in a study of T cells expressing NK-cell markers. TCRdb processed the 5' RACE reads again and assigns one entry to each CDR3 protein, with no DNA. The sample data list around 380,000 distinct CDR3 sequences. The sample was blood T cells: a sorted CD56 or NKG2C T cell subset, CD4+ or CD8+ T cells, or bulk PBMC T cells (not recorded which). Receptors were obtained from a woman aged 50 to 60 in good health.

J is TRBJ1-2 and V is TRBV20-1; TCRdb picks TRBD1, but there is no DNA to check that call. The CDR3 has 13 residues. CDR1 DFQATT and CDR2 SNEGSKA come from the germline V gene (reference sequence). The CDR3: CSARPPRGYGYTF.

The gene calls are TRBV7-3 and TRBJ1-1. This CDR3 is 13 amino acids long. Germline CDR1 SGHTA, CDR2 FQGTGA. The chain's CDR3 is CASSPQMNTEAFF. Full variable domain (missing parts from reference TRBV7-3 and TRBJ1-1): GAGVSQTPSNKVTEKGKYVELRCDPISGHTALYWYRQSLGQGPEFLIYFQGTGAADDSGLPNDRFFAVRPEGSVSTLKIQRTERGDSAVYLCASSPQMNTEAFFGQGTRLTVV.

V and J are TRBV5-1 and TRBJ2-2; TCRdb selects TRBD2, and the lack of DNA leaves this call unchecked. The CDR3 covers 20 residues. Germline lookup yields CDR1 SGHRS and CDR2 YFSETQ. CDR3 protein: CASSLRAGDHYNLLGGELFF.

V and J are TRBV9 and TRBJ2-2; TCRdb selects TRBD1, and the lack of DNA leaves this call unchecked. CDR3 length: 15 amino acids. CDR1 SGDLS and CDR2 YYNGEE come from the germline V gene. The chain's CDR3 is CASSVEGGHTGELFF.

The chain has TRBV24-1 and TRBJ2-5; TCRdb designates TRBD2, a call that cannot be tested without DNA. Per the germline V gene, CDR1 is KGHDR and CDR2 is SFDVKD. CDR3 length equals 13 residues. The CDR3 spells CATRGLAGETQYF.

The CDR3: CASSSLRGHEQFF. The V and J genes are TRBV6-6 and TRBJ2-1; TCRdb returns TRBD1, unconfirmable since there is no DNA. The CDR3 sequence is 13 residues long. CDR1 is MNHNY and CDR2 is SVGAGI in the germline V gene (reference sequence).

The chain is built from TRBV9 and TRBJ2-1. This CDR3 has 11 residues. The germline V gene encodes CDR1 SGDLS and CDR2 YYNGEE. The CDR3 loop reads CASSAGWGQFF.

The chain uses TRBV4-1 and TRBJ2-1; TCRdb gives TRBD2 as the D gene, but with no DNA this cannot be confirmed. Germline V lookup: CDR1 MGHRA, CDR2 YSYEKL. CDR3 length: 16 amino acids. The CDR3 sequence is CASSQVERATYNEQFF.

The V and J genes are TRBV6-5 and TRBJ2-5; TCRdb indicates TRBD1, and absent DNA this call remains unverified. Germline V gene lookup returns CDR1 MNHEY and CDR2 SVGAGI. The CDR3 extends over 17 amino acids. The CDR3 loop is CASSSGTVMLGGETQYF.

The chain recombines TRBV7-9 with TRBJ2-5. The CDR3 runs 14 residues. Germline assignment: CDR1 SEHNR and CDR2 FQNEAQ (reference sequence). The CDR3 region is CASSLQEYQETQYF.

This chain joins TRBV10-2 and TRBJ2-2; the TCRdb D gene call, TRBD2, has no DNA to confirm it. The CDR3 has 14 amino acids. Germline lookup yields CDR1 WSHSY and CDR2 SAAADI. The CDR3 spells CASTSGSYTGELFF.

This chain joins TRBV5-1 and TRBJ2-5. There are 14 residues in the CDR3. Germline V gives CDR1 SGHRS, CDR2 YFSETQ. The CDR3 here is CANSLVSRQETQYF. Full variable domain (missing parts from reference TRBV5-1 and TRBJ2-5): KAGVTQTPRYLIKTRGQQVTLSCSPISGHRSVSWYQQTPGQGLQFLFEYFSETQRNKGNFPGRFSGRQFSNSRSEMNVSTLELGDSALYLCANSLVSRQETQYFGPGTRLLVL.

This rearrangement joins TRBV2 to TRBJ1-1; the D call of TRBD1 rests on TCRdb alone, since no DNA is present to check it. The CDR3 runs 14 residues. CDR1 and CDR2 from the germline V gene are SNHLY and FYNNEI. The CDR3 protein is CASTREQGWAEAFF.

V usage is TRBV5-8 and J usage is TRBJ2-1. Germline CDR1 and CDR2: SGHTS and YDEGEE. The CDR3 is 13 amino acids. Here the CDR3 reads CASTSWKNNEQFF.

The V gene is TRBV11-3, the J gene TRBJ1-1; the TCRdb D gene call, TRBD1, has no DNA to confirm it. Germline V gene data show CDR1 as SGHNT and CDR2 as YENEEA. The CDR3 has 14 residues. CDR3: CASSPRGMNTEAFF.

J is TRBJ2-7 and V is TRBV20-1; TCRdb lists TRBD1, though no DNA is available to test this call. The CDR3 runs 15 residues. Per the germline V gene, CDR1 is DFQATT and CDR2 is SNEGSKA (reference sequence). The CDR3 is CSARASPGTIDEQYF.

The chain joins TRBV5-1 to TRBJ2-5. This CDR3 contains 12 residues. Per the germline V gene, CDR1 is SGHRS and CDR2 is YFSETQ. This CDR3 reads CASSSSQETQYF.

This chain uses TRBV10-2 with TRBJ2-3; TCRdb's assignment of TRBD2 cannot be checked, as there is no DNA. Germline CDR1 WSHSY, CDR2 SAAADI. The CDR3 has 16 residues. The CDR3 is CASTQTSGSWTDTQYF.

The gene calls are TRBV7-8 and TRBJ2-5; there is no DNA to check the TCRdb D call of TRBD1. The germline CDR1 and CDR2 sequences are SGHVS and FQNEAQ. The CDR3 has 14 residues. The CDR3 sequence: CASSPGTGKETQYF.

The chain links TRBV20-1 to TRBJ2-7; the D call of TRBD1 rests on TCRdb alone, since no DNA is present to check it. The germline gives CDR1 DFQATT, CDR2 SNEGSKA (reference sequence). This CDR3 has 12 residues. CDR3 protein: CSAREDSYEQYF.

The rearrangement links TRBV7-8 to TRBJ1-1; TCRdb outputs TRBD1, but without DNA this stays unchecked. Germline V CDR1 and CDR2: SGHVS, FQNEAQ. The CDR3 is 16 amino acids. CDR3 in amino acids: CASSLTLRQGSSEAFF.

The chain joins TRBV29-1 to TRBJ2-1; checking the TCRdb D call of TRBD2 is not possible without DNA. This CDR3 is 13 amino acids long. Germline assignment: CDR1 SQVTM and CDR2 ANQGSEA. The CDR3 loop reads CSVEPSGYNEQFF.

The rearrangement links TRBV9 to TRBJ1-2. Germline V gives CDR1 SGDLS, CDR2 YYNGEE. The CDR3 loop spans 14 amino acids. CDR3 sequence reads: CASSTGYGGDGYTF.

The gene calls are TRBV2 and TRBJ1-1; as DNA is missing, the TRBD1 call by TCRdb cannot be tested. There are 14 residues in the CDR3. Germline V CDR1 and CDR2: SNHLY, FYNNEI. The CDR3 spells CASSETEMNTEAFF. Full variable domain (outside the CDR3, taken from reference TRBV2 and TRBJ1-1): EPEVTQTPSHQVTQMGQEVILRCVPISNHLYFYWYRQILGQKVEFLVSFYNNEISEKSEIFDDQFSVERPDGSNFTLKIRSTKLEDSAMYFCASSETEMNTEAFFGQGTRLTVV.

This chain uses TRBV2 with TRBJ1-5. The CDR3 spans 14 residues. From germline, CDR1 is SNHLY and CDR2 FYNNEI. The CDR3 spells CASRADTSNQPQHF.